Following are 30 T cell receptor beta chains from one sample sequenced in a study of T-cell reconstitution after alpha-beta-depleted transplantation in children. Unique molecular identifiers tagged the TCRbeta library. One entry per CDR3 protein, called by TCRdb with MiXCR from the PCR reads. Of 250,000 to 300,000 distinct CDR3 sequences in the sample, approximately 7.3% are singletons; the top ten hold around 10%. Study-wide results and limits: Most T-cell counts and diversity one year after the transplant came from T cells that were newly produced.

Their target antigens are unknown. Sequenced material: peripheral blood, taken 360 days after TCRalphabeta/CD19-depleted stem cell transplant. Receptors originate from a female patient younger than 10 who had a stem cell transplant for Fanconi anemia, so the T cells may come from the graft donor.

This clonotype was detected many times. This chain joins TRBV28 and TRBJ1-2; D unresolved. Trimming stripped 3 bases from V and 4 bases from J, with 6 bases between. This CDR3 is 12 amino acids long. Germline loops: CDR1 MDHEN, CDR2 SYDVKM. The CDR3 DNA reads TGTGCCAGCAGTTTCAGGCTCTATGGCTACACCTTC. Its protein product is CASSFRLYGYTF.

This sequence joins TRBV6-1 and TRBJ2-7, with D possibly called TRBD1 or TRBD2 (5 bases each). The germline gives CDR1 MNHNS, CDR2 SASEGT. The CDR3 consists of 14 residues. The V end lost 5 bases, the J end lost 1 base, and 12 bases lay between the germline ends. The CDR3 DNA is TGTGCCAGCAGTATCCGGGACCGGTCCTACGAGCAGTACTTC. The encoded protein is CASSIRDRSYEQYF.

In its sample, this clonotype was seen many times. The rearrangement joins TRBV4-2 to TRBJ2-2; TRBD2 aligns across 10 bases. V trimming: 1 base; J trimming: 6 bases; junction bases outside the gene matches: 8. The germline V gene has CDR1 LGHNA and CDR2 YNFKEQ. This CDR3 spans 17 amino acids. CDR3 DNA sequence: TGTGCCAGCAGCCAAGCAAGCGGGAGGGGGGCCGCCGGGGAGCTGTTTTTT. Its protein is CASSQASGRGAAGELFF.

This clonotype was detected ten times or more. This chain joins TRBV6-1 and TRBJ2-5; 7 nucleotides align to TRBD1. From germline, CDR1 is MNHNS and CDR2 SASEGT. V was pared by 8 bases and J by 3 bases, with 9 bases of the junction left unmatched. The CDR3 length is 14 residues. CDR3 coding DNA: TGTGCCAGCGCCGGGATCACAGGGGAAGAGACCCAGTACTTC. Translating it yields CASAGITGEETQYF.

Only a few counts were recorded for this clonotype. The genes are TRBV4-2 and TRBJ2-3, with a weak D call TRBD2 (6 bases). The CDR3 length is 16 residues. The germline V and J ends were trimmed by 2 bases and 4 bases, with 16 bases remaining between them. Germline assignment: CDR1 LGHNA and CDR2 YNFKEQ. This chain's CDR3 is CASSQITGEAADTQYF. CDR3 bases: TGTGCCAGCAGCCAAATCACGGGGGAAGCGGCAGATACGCAGTATTTT.

This clonotype came up many times. The gene calls are TRBV5-4 and TRBJ2-5; 9 bases are shared with TRBD1. With V trimmed by 4 bases and J by 5 bases, 15 bases remained unmatched. The CDR3 has 17 amino acids. Germline lookup yields CDR1 SGHNT and CDR2 YYREEE (reference sequence). CDR3 in DNA: TGTGCCAGCAGCATAGCCATTCACCGGGACAGGGTCGAGACCCAGTACTTC. Amino acid sequence: CASSIAIHRDRVETQYF.

This clonotype has ten or more counts. The V call is TRBV7-9, the J call TRBJ1-4, with D perhaps TRBD1 (6 bases). In germline, CDR1 is SEHNR, CDR2 FQNEAQ (reference sequence). The ends were cut back, 3 bases at V and 3 bases at J, with 8 bases in the middle. The CDR3 totals 14 residues. The CDR3 loop reads CASSLGGPNEKLFF. Here the CDR3 DNA reads TGTGCCAGCAGCTTGGGGGGCCCTAATGAAAAACTGTTTTTT.

In this sample, this clonotype turned up many times. The chain carries TRBV18 and TRBJ2-7; no firm D call. V dropped 6 bases and J dropped 3 bases, with 12 bases sitting between them. The germline V gene encodes CDR1 KGHSH and CDR2 LQKENI. The CDR3 is made up of 13 amino acids. CDR3 in amino acids: CASSHTPSYEQYF. The DNA for the CDR3 is TGTGCCAGCTCCCACACTCCAAGCTACGAGCAGTACTTC.

This clonotype showed up many times. This may be a read error: a much more frequent sequence differs by one nucleotide. This chain links TRBV5-1 with TRBJ2-1; D not certain. This CDR3 contains 14 residues. CDR1 is SGHRS and CDR2 is YFSETQ in the germline V gene. Trimming shortened V by 0 bases and J by 3 bases, and 7 bases separated the two germline ends. CDR3 amino acids: CASSLAAVYNEQFF. DNA of the CDR3: TGCGCCAGCAGCTTGGCGGCTGTCTACAATGAGCAGTTCTTC.

The chain joins TRBV30 to TRBJ2-7, with D possibly matching TRBD2 (5 bases). Germline values: CDR1 GTSNPN, CDR2 SVGIG (reference sequence). The CDR3 totals 12 residues. The V and J ends lost 4 bases and 2 bases respectively, with 9 bases between them. The chain's CDR3 is CAWKVATYEQYF. CDR3 DNA: TGTGCCTGGAAGGTAGCGACCTACGAGCAGTACTTC.

Many counts were recorded for this clonotype. This chain joins TRBV6-1 and TRBJ1-1; D possibly corresponds to TRBD1 (5 bases). Between the trimmed V and J ends, which lost 5 bases and 3 bases, there was a span of 13 bases. Germline CDR1 reads MNHNS; CDR2 reads SASEGT. The CDR3 consists of 14 residues. The CDR3 spells CASSPLWGDTEAFF. CDR3 nucleotide sequence: TGTGCCAGCAGTCCGTTGTGGGGGGACACTGAAGCTTTCTTT.

In its sample, this clonotype was seen many times. This chain uses TRBV20-1 with TRBJ1-1, with D hard to call. Germline V gene data show CDR1 as DFQATT and CDR2 as SNEGSKA (reference sequence). Trimming stripped 5 bases from V and 1 base from J, with 11 bases between. The CDR3 consists of 13 residues. CDR3 residues: CSAWRRKNTEAFF. The CDR3 DNA sequence: TGCAGTGCTTGGAGGAGGAAGAACACTGAAGCTTTCTTT.

This rearrangement joins TRBV18 to TRBJ2-7; D call uncertain. Trimming took off 2 bases at V and 0 bases at J, with 8 bases between the two ends. The V gene's germline CDR1 is KGHSH and CDR2 LQKENI. The CDR3 is 14 amino acids. The CDR3 here is CASSPTVNSYEQYF. The CDR3 DNA reads TGTGCCAGCTCACCAACGGTGAACTCCTACGAGCAGTACTTC.

This clonotype showed up many times. CDR3 residues: CSATTGLPQHF. CDR3 nucleotides: TGCAGTGCAACGACAGGGTTACCCCAGCATTTT. The rearrangement links TRBV20-1 to TRBJ1-5, with 7 bases matching TRBD1. The CDR3 spans 11 residues. Germline CDR1 reads DFQATT; CDR2 reads SNEGSKA (reference sequence). After removal of 6 bases from V and 10 bases from J, the junction contained 6 bases not matched to a gene.

This clonotype was seen at least ten times. V usage is TRBV6-2 or TRBV6-3 and J usage is TRBJ2-4, with D possibly matching TRBD1 (6 bases). This CDR3 region has 12 residues. With 5 bases removed from V and 8 bases from J, the gap between germline ends came to 10 bases. Germline values: CDR1 MNHEY, CDR2 SVGEGT. The CDR3 reads CASSAHRDIQYF. As DNA, the CDR3 is TGTGCCAGCAGTGCCCACAGGGACATTCAGTACTTC.

This clonotype was detected only a few times. The genes are TRBV5-5 and TRBJ1-5, with D unresolved. The V gene lost 1 base and the J gene lost 7 bases, with 12 bases spanning the gap. CDR1 and CDR2 (germline): SGHKS, YYEKEE (reference sequence). The CDR3 has 14 residues. Here the CDR3 reads CASSLLSGGQPQHF. CDR3 DNA sequence: TGTGCCAGCAGCTTGCTATCGGGAGGGCAGCCCCAGCATTTT.

Many counts were recorded for this clonotype. The chain combines TRBV29-1 with TRBJ2-7; perhaps D is TRBD1 or TRBD2 (5 bases each). Trimming left V 6 bases short and J 6 bases short, with 15 bases between. The CDR3 runs to 12 residues. The germline CDR1 and CDR2 sequences are SQVTM and ANQGSEA. This chain's CDR3 is CSVNRGDLEQYF. In DNA, the CDR3 is TGCAGCGTGAACCGGGGCGATCTCGAGCAGTACTTC.

This clonotype was seen a few times. The gene calls are TRBV2 and TRBJ2-6, with unresolved D. The CDR3 has 15 residues. V lost 6 bases and J 2 bases, leaving 11 bases between the germline ends. CDR1 is SNHLY, CDR2 FYNNEI, per germline. The CDR3 nucleotides read TGTGCCAGCAGCGTTCCGCGTACTGGGGCCAACGTCCTGACTTTC. Residues: CASSVPRTGANVLTF. Based on the CDR3 plus reference TRBV2 and TRBJ2-6, the full variable domain is EPEVTQTPSHQVTQMGQEVILRCVPISNHLYFYWYRQILGQKVEFLVSFYNNEISEKSEIFDDQFSVERPDGSNFTLKIRSTKLEDSAMYFCASSVPRTGANVLTFGAGSRLTVL.

This clonotype was detected only a few times. J is TRBJ1-2 and V is TRBV6-1, with TRBD1 matching 8 bases. Germline CDR1 reads MNHNS; CDR2 reads SASEGT. V lost 3 bases to trimming and J lost 7 bases; unmatched junction nucleotides: 4. This CDR3 spans 13 amino acids. CDR3 DNA sequence: TGTGCCAGCAGTGAGACAGGGGTTAGTGGCTACACCTTC. It encodes CASSETGVSGYTF.

This clonotype was seen repeatedly, ten times or more. The chain uses TRBV29-1 and TRBJ1-2, with 7 bases fitting TRBD1. The CDR3 contains 13 residues. After removal of 6 bases from V and 4 bases from J, the junction contained 8 bases not matched to a gene. In germline, CDR1 is SQVTM, CDR2 ANQGSEA. The CDR3 region is CSVKIQGTYGYTF. The CDR3 coding sequence is TGCAGCGTGAAGATACAGGGGACCTATGGCTACACCTTC.

This chain uses TRBV6-2 or TRBV6-3 with TRBJ2-7, with 9 bases fitting TRBD1. CDR3 length equals 14 residues. The junction had 3 bases not matched to a gene; V was cut back by 6 bases and J by 0 bases. Germline CDR1 is MNHEY and CDR2 is SVGEGT. The chain's CDR3 is CASRGTGISYEQYV. For the CDR3, the DNA is TGTGCCAGCAGGGGGACAGGGATCTCCTACGAGCAGTACGTC.

For this clonotype: A clone one base away is much larger, so this may be a read error. The V gene is TRBV7-9, the J gene TRBJ1-4; a weak D match, TRBD1 (5 bases). The CDR3 extends over 12 amino acids. Germline V gives CDR1 SEHNR, CDR2 FQNEAQ (reference sequence). The CDR3, as DNA: TGTCCCAGCCGGGACGTTAGTGAAAAACTGTTTTTT. Residues: CPSRDVSEKLFF.

This clonotype was detected many times. The gene calls are TRBV29-1 and TRBJ2-6, with 7 nucleotides matching TRBD1. The CDR3 loop spans 15 amino acids. Germline CDR1 SQVTM, CDR2 ANQGSEA. Trimming removed 6 bases from V and 4 bases from J; junction bases left unmatched: 9. CDR3 amino acids: CSVTDRAGGANVLTF. DNA for the CDR3: TGCAGCGTAACAGACAGGGCAGGAGGGGCCAACGTCCTGACTTTC.

This chain connects TRBV20-1 to TRBJ2-5, with D perhaps assigned TRBD1 or TRBD2 (5 bases each). The CDR3 has 14 residues. The V gene lost 6 bases and the J gene lost 2 bases, with 16 bases spanning the gap. The germline gives CDR1 DFQATT, CDR2 SNEGSKA (reference sequence). This chain's CDR3 is CSADQGVPQETQYF. CDR3 nucleotide sequence: TGCAGTGCCGACCAGGGAGTTCCACAAGAGACCCAGTACTTC.

This chain joins TRBV24-1 and TRBJ2-1; 7 nucleotides match TRBD2. The CDR3 sequence is 14 residues long. Looked up from germline, CDR1 is KGHDR and CDR2 is SFDVKD. Trimming cost V 8 bases and J 3 bases; bases outside gene matches: 6. The CDR3 DNA follows: TGTGCCACCACTGCGGGGGAACTCTACAATGAGCAGTTCTTC. It specifies CATTAGELYNEQFF.

This rearrangement joins TRBV25-1 to TRBJ2-3; D is uncertain. The V end was cut by 6 bases, the J end by 4 bases, with 14 bases between. CDR1 is MGHDK and CDR2 is SYGVNS in the germline V gene. This CDR3 spans 14 amino acids. The DNA of the CDR3 is TGTGCCAGCAGCCCGTCGTTAGGACCAGATACGCAGTATTTT. Protein: CASSPSLGPDTQYF.

This clonotype was detected ten times or more. The chain employs TRBV3-1 and TRBJ2-1; perhaps TRBD2 as D (6 bases). In germline, CDR1 is LGHDT, CDR2 YNNKEL (reference sequence). This CDR3 has 13 amino acids. V dropped 4 bases and J dropped 10 bases, with 14 bases sitting between them. The CDR3, as DNA: TGTGCCAGCAGCCCCTACCGACTAGACGAGCAGTTCTTC. This encodes CASSPYRLDEQFF.

As for this clonotype: Being one base from a much bigger clone, this may be a read error. The CDR3 carries no conserved terminal phenylalanine or tryptophan, so it likely arises from a read error. The V call is TRBV4-1, the J call TRBJ1-5; D not resolved. This CDR3 region has 15 residues. The ends were cut back, 0 bases at V and 3 bases at J, with 9 bases in the middle. Germline loops: CDR1 MGHRA, CDR2 YSYEKL. In DNA, the CDR3 is TGCGCCAGCAGCCAAGATGGGAAAACCAATCAGCCCCAGCATTGT. It specifies CASSQDGKTNQPQHC.

This clonotype has ten or more counts. This chain connects TRBV7-9 to TRBJ1-1, with D perhaps matching TRBD1 (5 bases). CDR3 length: 16 residues. V was pared by 3 bases and J by 6 bases, with 20 bases between. Germline V gene data show CDR1 as SEHNR and CDR2 as FQNEAQ (reference sequence). The CDR3 is CASSLGGVGPYAEAFF. DNA for the CDR3: TGTGCCAGCAGCTTGGGGGGAGTTGGACCCTACGCTGAAGCTTTCTTT.

This clonotype was counted at least ten times. The rearrangement joins TRBV10-3 to TRBJ2-7; 10 nucleotides line up with TRBD2. CDR3 size: 16 residues. The germline CDR1 and CDR2 sequences are ENHRY and SYGVKD. The V and J ends lost 6 bases and 7 bases, in that order; junction bases with no gene match: 15. In nucleotides, the CDR3 is TGTGCCATCAGCGCGATTTTAGCGGGGGGAATGTCGGAGCAGTACTTC. Translating it yields CAISAILAGGMSEQYF.